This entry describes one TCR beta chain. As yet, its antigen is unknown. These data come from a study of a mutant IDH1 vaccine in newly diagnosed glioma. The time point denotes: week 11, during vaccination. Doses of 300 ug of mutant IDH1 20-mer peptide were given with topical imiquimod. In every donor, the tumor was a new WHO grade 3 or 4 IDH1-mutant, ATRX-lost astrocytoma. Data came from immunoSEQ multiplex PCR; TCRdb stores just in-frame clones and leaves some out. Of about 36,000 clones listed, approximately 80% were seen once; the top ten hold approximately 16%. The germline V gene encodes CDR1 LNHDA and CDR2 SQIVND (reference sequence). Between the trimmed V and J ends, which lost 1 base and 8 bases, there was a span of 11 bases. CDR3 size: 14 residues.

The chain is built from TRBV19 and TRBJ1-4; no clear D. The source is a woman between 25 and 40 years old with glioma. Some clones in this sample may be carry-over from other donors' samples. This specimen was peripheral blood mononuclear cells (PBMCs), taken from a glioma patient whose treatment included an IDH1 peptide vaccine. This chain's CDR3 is CASSIARGWEKLFF. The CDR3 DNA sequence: TGTGCCAGTAGTATAGCCCGGGGATGGGAAAAACTGTTTTTT.